These 3 T cell receptor beta chains originate from one sample sequenced in a study of blood T cells in healthy people across ages. A second about 7 to 11 cycle PCR used barcoded and J-beta primers. MiXCR, applied by TCRdb to the 5' RACE reads, yields one record per CDR3 protein. The data contain hundreds of thousands of distinct CDR3 sequences, more than 45% of them singletons. The sample was blood. The receptors were gathered from a woman older than 75 in good health.

The V and J genes are TRBV9 and TRBJ2-3, with 12 bases aligning to TRBD2. V shed 4 bases and J 5 bases; nucleotides not matched to a gene: 8. This CDR3 spans 16 amino acids. The germline V gene has CDR1 SGDLS and CDR2 YYNGEE. As DNA, the CDR3 is TGTGCCAGCAGCCCCCCGGGACTAGCGGGCCAAGATACGCAGTATTTT. Its translation: CASSPPGLAGQDTQYF.

The gene calls are TRBV7-2 and TRBJ2-7; D unclear. The V end lost 5 bases, the J end lost 3 bases, and 8 bases lay between the germline ends. This CDR3 comprises 12 residues. Germline CDR1 and CDR2: SGHTA and FQGNSA. The chain's CDR3 is CASSPPDYEQYF. The CDR3, as DNA: TGTGCCAGCAGCCCACCAGACTACGAGCAGTACTTC. The entire variable domain, with the rest obtained from reference TRBV7-2 and TRBJ2-7, is as follows: GAGVSQSPSNKVTEKGKDVELRCDPISGHTALYWYRQSLGQGLEFLIYFQGNSAPDKSGLPSDRFSAERTGGSVSTLTIQRTQQEDSAVYLCASSPPDYEQYFGPGTRLTVT.

On this clonotype itself: Being one base from a much bigger clone, this may be a read error. V gene TRBV20-1 combines with J gene TRBJ2-3; 9 bases agree with TRBD2. V lost 7 bases, J lost 6 bases, and 14 bases stayed unmatched. Germline CDR1 reads DFQATT; CDR2 reads SNEGSKA (reference sequence). The CDR3 runs 15 residues. CDR3: CSVPSTGGGADTQYF. The DNA of the CDR3 is TGCAGTGTTCCCTCGACTGGCGGGGGGGCGGATACGCAGTATTTT.